Presented here are 3 T cell receptor beta chains from one specimen sequenced in a study of Ad26.COV2.S vaccination and SARS-CoV-2 variants. The treatment here: 15 to 20 received Ad26.COV2.S at low or high dose, single or two shots; about 5 received placebo; per-sample allocation not given. Day 63 after the first vaccine or placebo injection was the time point for sampling. Generated by immunoSEQ multiplex PCR, the TCRdb table keeps only in-frame clones and is missing some. The repertoire has hundreds of thousands of clones, approximately 90% of them found once; the top ten carry 6.4%. The sample was peripheral blood, taken in a trial of Ad26.COV2.S vaccine versus placebo. The receptors shown here come from a person between 18 and 60 years old who received the Ad26.COV2.S COVID-19 vaccine or a placebo.

The rearrangement links TRBV3-1 (or the pseudogene TRBV3-2) to TRBJ1-6, with no clear D. The germline V gene encodes CDR1 LGHDT and CDR2 YNNKEL (reference sequence). V was shortened by 1 base and J by 6 bases, with 10 bases between the two germline ends. CDR3 length: 15 amino acids. The CDR3 region is CASSQVLQSNSPLHF. CDR3 nucleotide sequence: TGTGCCAGCAGCCAAGTCCTTCAGAGTAATTCACCCCTCCACTTT.

The V gene is TRBV6-5, the J gene TRBJ1-1, with D tentatively TRBD1 (5 bases). This CDR3 is 13 amino acids long. Trimming cost V 6 bases and J 7 bases, with 15 bases left between them. Germline loops: CDR1 MNHEY, CDR2 SVGAGI. The CDR3 spells CASRRGSNLEAFF. CDR3 nucleotide sequence: TGTGCCAGCAGGCGGGGGTCCAACCTTGAAGCTTTCTTT.

The chain joins TRBV12-3 or TRBV12-4 to TRBJ1-4; a possible D gene is TRBD1 (5 bases). This CDR3 has 13 residues. Trimming left V 0 bases short and J 7 bases short, with 6 bases between. Written as DNA, the CDR3 is TGTGCCAGCAGTTTAGCAGGGGCTGAAAAACTGTTTTTT. Encoded protein: CASSLAGAEKLFF.